This T cell receptor beta chain was obtained from a study of blood T cell repertoires in COVID-19. Study overall: There were acute and convalescent COVID-19 samples, and they came from the United States, Italy and Spain. PBMCs, B-cell-depleted T cells, or T cells were the source of the cDNA or gDNA that made up the material.

The authors' processing: By means of reference gene primer amplification, nucleated cell counts were estimated. Here immunoSEQ multiplex PCR was the method, and the copy in TCRdb shows in-frame clones only, minus some. The V and J calls and clone size are taken from that table; D and trimming were inferred from the DNA. The sample lists about 160,000 clones, 85% to 90% occurring once. The germline V and J ends were trimmed by 2 bases and 5 bases, with 22 bases remaining between them. The CDR3 contains 17 residues. Per germline, CDR1 MNHEY and CDR2 SVGEGT. V is TRBV6-2 or TRBV6-3 and J is TRBJ2-7; D perhaps matches TRBD1 (7 bases). The sequencing sample was made of peripheral blood. The sequence was collected from a man older than 75 with acute or convalescent COVID-19. The CDR3 reads CASSYRYPRGQFHEQYF. The CDR3 region has the DNA TGTGCCAGCAGTTACAGATACCCGCGGGGACAGTTTCACGAGCAGTACTTC.